Listed here is a single T cell receptor beta chain. Its target is not known. CDR3 length equals 14 residues. CDR1 is SGHVS and CDR2 is FQNEAQ in the germline V gene. V dropped 3 bases and J dropped 6; count of bases not matched to a gene: 6. The sample is drawn from a study of CD8+ T cells in alopecia areata. Whole-study context: Tofacitinib administration to treated patients was oral, at 5 to 10 mg twice daily. Findings of the study overall: On tofacitinib, scalp clonality and expanded CD8+ clones among top 100 fell significantly. Affected scalp, especially in alopecia totalis/universalis, had a higher clonality than normal scalp did. Many expanded lesional clones remained in scalp and blood on tofacitinib.

Treatment reported: oral pan-JAK inhibitor, 5-10 mg twice daily. Once RNA had been extracted, it was reverse transcribed into cDNA to act as the sequencing template. Only in-frame clones appear in the TCRdb table, and some are missing; sequencing was by immunoSEQ multiplex PCR. The profile covers fewer than 150,000 clones, with 82% appearing a single time and approximately 25% taken by the ten largest. This sequence joins TRBV7-8 and TRBJ2-7; 9 bases map to TRBD1. The source material was CD8+ T cells sorted from blood, sampled at week 4, from a patient treated with tofacitinib. This clonotype was obtained from a human donor with alopecia areata. The CDR3 spells CASSLGTGLREQYF. The DNA for the CDR3 is TGTGCCAGCAGCTTGGGGACAGGGTTACGCGAGCAGTACTTC.